These T cell receptor beta chains were read from a single sample in a study of T cells in Graves' hyperthyroidism and ophthalmopathy. TCRdb re-called the multiplex PCR reads through MiXCR, storing one row per CDR3 protein. Found here are around 300,000 distinct CDR3 sequences, about 15% of them singletons; the top ten hold approximately 23%. Sequenced material: blood. The source of these receptors is a woman under 40 with Graves' hyperthyroidism. Both conserved end residues are part of each CDR3. D genes are given only for firm matches. Only some rows state a clone size, as once, few, many or a class for expanded clones.

j_gene	abundance	d_gene	v_gene	CDR3nt	CDR3aa
TRBJ1-2	many	NA	TRBV15	TGTGCCACCAGCAGAGCGGGAGAGGAAGCTTATGGCTACACCTTC	CATSRAGEEAYGYTF
TRBJ2-3	few	TRBD1	TRBV5-4	TGTGCCAGCAGTCAGAAACAGGGGGGTCGGACAGATACGCAGTATTTT	CASSQKQGGRTDTQYF
TRBJ2-5	many	TRBD1	TRBV28	TGTGCCAGCAGTTTCCGGGACAGGGGTGGAGAGACCCAGTACTTC	CASSFRDRGGETQYF
TRBJ1-2	many	TRBD1	TRBV20-1	TGCAGTGCTGCCAAAGGACAGGGAGGCTATGGCTACACCTTC	CSAAKGQGGYGYTF
TRBJ2-2	NA	NA	TRBV20-1	TGCAGTGCTAGGTTCGGTTATAACACCGGGGAGCTGTTTTTT	CSARFGYNTGELFF
TRBJ2-4	NA	NA	TRBV6-9	TGTGCCGGCAGTTACTGGGAGTCCCCCAACATTCAGTACTTC	CAGSYWESPNIQYF
TRBJ2-2	NA	NA	TRBV9	TGTGCCAGCAGCGTAGTGGGCCGCACCGGGGAGCTGTTTTTT	CASSVVGRTGELFF
TRBJ2-3	NA	NA	TRBV4-2	TGTGCCAGTCAGGCGGAGTCTAGGTCTAGGACAGATACGCAGTATTTT	CASQAESRSRTDTQYF
TRBJ2-7	many	TRBD1	TRBV28	TGTGCCAGCCGCCTAACGGGACAGGGATCATACGAGCAGTACTTC	CASRLTGQGSYEQYF
TRBJ2-7	NA	NA	TRBV3-2	TGTGCCAGCAGCCATCACAGGGGGAGGCAGCAGTACTTC	CASSHHRGRQQYF
TRBJ2-7	NA	NA	TRBV28	TGTGCCAGCAGTCCGTTACCCGGGACCACCTCCTACGAGCAGTACTTC	CASSPLPGTTSYEQYF
TRBJ2-3	NA	NA	TRBV2	TGTGCCAGCGTCTCGGACGGGCACACAGATACGCAGTATTTT	CASVSDGHTDTQYF
TRBJ2-2	NA	TRBD2	TRBV4-2	TGTGCCAGCAGCCGAGGACTAGCGGGAGGGCCGCGTTTCGGGGAGCTGTTTTTT	CASSRGLAGGPRFGELFF
TRBJ2-3	many	NA	TRBV24-1	TGTGCCACCAGTGACGCAGGGACAGATACGCAGTATTTT	CATSDAGTDTQYF
TRBJ2-1	few	NA	TRBV5-4	TGTGCCAGTTACCGGAATCGCGACAATGAGCAGTTCTTC	CASYRNRDNEQFF
TRBJ2-1	few	TRBD2	TRBV19	TGTGCCAGTAGTACCGGACTAGCGGCCTACAATGAGCAGTTCTTC	CASSTGLAAYNEQFF
TRBJ2-1	NA	TRBD1	TRBV10-3	TGTGCCATCGGGATGACAGGGAAAGGGAGCAATGAGCAGTTCTTC	CAIGMTGKGSNEQFF
TRBJ1-1	many	NA	TRBV6-6	TGTGCCAGCAGTTACGCCGGCACTGAAGCTTTCTTT	CASSYAGTEAFF
TRBJ2-1	few	TRBD1	TRBV5-1	TGCGCCAGCAGCTGGGGACAGACCGTTTACAATGAGCAGTTCTTC	CASSWGQTVYNEQFF
TRBJ2-1	NA	TRBD2	TRBV4-2	TGTGCCAGCAGCCAAGATGAGGCTAGCGGCTCCTACAATGAGCAGTTCTTC	CASSQDEASGSYNEQFF
TRBJ2-7	few	NA	TRBV6-1	TGTGCCAGCAGAAGGGGTGGTTACGAGCAGTACTTC	CASRRGGYEQYF
TRBJ1-2	many	NA	TRBV29-1	TGCAGCGTTGAAGAGGGTGGCTACACCTTC	CSVEEGGYTF
TRBJ2-1	many	NA	TRBV7-8	TGTGCCAGCAGCTCGGACTACTCCTACAATGAGCAGTTCTTC	CASSSDYSYNEQFF
TRBJ2-7	many	NA	TRBV6-1	TGTGCCAGCAGAGGCCCCGGGGTCGAGCAGTACTTC	CASRGPGVEQYF
TRBJ2-3	NA	TRBD2	TRBV9	TGTGCCAGCAGCGCAGAGACTAGCGGGAGAGATGATACGCAGTATTTT	CASSAETSGRDDTQYF
TRBJ2-3	NA	NA	TRBV9	TGTGCCAGCAGCGTTGTAACAGATACGCAGTATTTT	CASSVVTDTQYF
TRBJ2-4	few	TRBD1	TRBV11-2	TGTGCCAGCAGCTTCACAGGGGACATTCAGTACTTC	CASSFTGDIQYF
TRBJ2-5	many	NA	TRBV6-1	TGTGCCAGCCAGCCCAGGCTACAAGAGACCCAGTACTTC	CASQPRLQETQYF
TRBJ2-5	few	NA	TRBV6-1	TGTGCCAGCAGTCCCAGCGGCGAGGGAGAGACCCAGTACTTC	CASSPSGEGETQYF
TRBJ2-7	many	NA	TRBV7-2	TGTGCCAGCAGACAAAAAGGGGGGCCCCAATACGAGCAGTACTTC	CASRQKGGPQYEQYF
TRBJ2-5	many	NA	TRBV10-3	TGTGCCATCAGTGAGCGAGAGACCCAGTACTTC	CAISERETQYF
TRBJ2-2	NA	NA	TRBV3-1	TGTGCCAGCAGCCGACGAGCAGCCGCGAACACCGGGGAGCTGTTTTTT	CASSRRAAANTGELFF
TRBJ2-1	many	NA	TRBV27	TGTGCCAGCACCCGCCCCGGAGCGGAGGACGGTGAGCAGTTCTTC	CASTRPGAEDGEQFF
TRBJ2-7	many	NA	TRBV7-2	TGTGCCAGCAGCCCAGACGGGACAACCAACTACGAGCAGTACTTC	CASSPDGTTNYEQYF
TRBJ1-6	many	NA	TRBV28	TGTGCCAGCAGACAGGGATGGAATTCACCCCTCCACTTT	CASRQGWNSPLHF
TRBJ1-2	NA	NA	TRBV28	TGTGCCAGCAGTCTCCCTGACAGATATGGCTACACCTTC	CASSLPDRYGYTF
TRBJ2-4	NA	TRBD2	TRBV19	TGTGCCAGTATAGCGACTGTGGGGGGGAGAATTCAGTACTTC	CASIATVGGRIQYF
TRBJ1-1	many	TRBD1	TRBV6-2/TRBV6-3	TGTGCCAGCAGAACGACAGGGGTTGGCACTGAAGCTTTCTTT	CASRTTGVGTEAFF
TRBJ2-1	few	TRBD2	TRBV7-8	TGTGCCAGCAGCCGGACTAGCGGTGGGGGCAATGAGCAGTTCTTC	CASSRTSGGGNEQFF
TRBJ1-4	many	NA	TRBV28	TGTGCCAGCAGTTTGGTAGGAGCAACTAATGAAAAACTGTTTTTT	CASSLVGATNEKLFF
TRBJ2-5	many	TRBD2	TRBV28	TGTGCCAGCACTCAAGCGGGACTAGCGGCCTCACTAACCCAGTACTTC	CASTQAGLAASLTQYF
TRBJ1-3	many	TRBD1	TRBV11-2	TGTGCCAGCAGCTGGGACAGGACTGGAAACACCATATATTTT	CASSWDRTGNTIYF
TRBJ2-1	NA	TRBD2	TRBV7-9	TGTGCCAGCGAACTAGCGGGAGAGGTCCCCCCAATGAAGCAGTTCTTC	CASELAGEVPPMKQFF
TRBJ1-1	NA	NA	TRBV25-1	TGTGCCAGCAGTGAATGGGGGAACACTGAAGCTTTCTTT	CASSEWGNTEAFF
TRBJ2-7	NA	NA	TRBV6-1	TGTGCCAGCAGTGAAATCGGGACACCTACGGGCGAGCAGTACTTC	CASSEIGTPTGEQYF
TRBJ2-7	few	NA	TRBV4-1	TGCGCCAGCAGCGTGTCCCTAAGGGGGTACGACGAGCAGTACTTC	CASSVSLRGYDEQYF
TRBJ2-7	many	NA	TRBV2	TGTGCCAGCAGAGGTACTCGCAGGGGATTGGGGGAGCAGTACTTC	CASRGTRRGLGEQYF
TRBJ2-3	many	TRBD2	TRBV10-3	TGTGCCGCACGGGGGGAGGGCCGGGCAGATACGCAGTATTTT	CAARGEGRADTQYF
TRBJ2-7	many	TRBD2	TRBV28	TGTGCCAGCAGTTTACTGGCGGGAGGATACGAGCAGTACTTC	CASSLLAGGYEQYF
TRBJ2-3	many	TRBD1	TRBV2	TGTGCCAGCAGAGAGGGACAGGGAAGCACAGATACGCAGTATTTT	CASREGQGSTDTQYF
TRBJ2-7	many	NA	TRBV7-9	TGTGCCAGCCGCTACAGTAGGGAGTCCTACGAGCAGTACTTC	CASRYSRESYEQYF